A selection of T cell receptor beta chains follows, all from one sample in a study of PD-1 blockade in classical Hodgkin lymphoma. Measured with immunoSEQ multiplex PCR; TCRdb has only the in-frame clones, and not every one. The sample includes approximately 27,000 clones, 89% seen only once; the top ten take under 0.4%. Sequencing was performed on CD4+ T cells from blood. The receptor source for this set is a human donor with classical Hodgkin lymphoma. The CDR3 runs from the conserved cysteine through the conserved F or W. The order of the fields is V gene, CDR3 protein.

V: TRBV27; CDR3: CASSLEAATPPNTQYF
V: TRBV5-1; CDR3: CASSLVEAGELFF
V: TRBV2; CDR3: CASSGGRSYNEQFF
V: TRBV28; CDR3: CASTKTEVYGYTF
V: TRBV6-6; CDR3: CASSPSGQGAGYGYTF
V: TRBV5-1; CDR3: CASSSGIFIETQYF
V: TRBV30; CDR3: CAWRVAGNTGELFF
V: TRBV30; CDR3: CAWTSGGADTQYF
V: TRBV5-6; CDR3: CASSPPERGYNEQFF
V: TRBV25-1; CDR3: CASSAGGATNEKLFF
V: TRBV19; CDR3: CASSQGVGQPQHF
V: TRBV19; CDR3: CASTPVGPYGYTF
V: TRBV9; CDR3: CASSVSGQNTGELFF
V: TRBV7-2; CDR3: CASSKTSGMETQYF
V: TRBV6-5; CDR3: CASSYPGGETQYF
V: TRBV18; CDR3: CASSPRQEGFQPQHF